This TCR beta chain came from a study of identical twins. Study conclusions and caveats: When twins shared out-of-frame alpha sequences, those sequences had excess low generation probability.

MiXCR, run by TCRdb on the 5' RACE reads, gives a single entry per CDR3 protein. The table records about 100,000 distinct CDR3 sequences, 5.5% to 7% of them present only once. The sample holds many counts of this clonotype. No antigen is known for it. The clonotype originates from a woman aged 45 to 65 in good health. Sequenced input: memory T cells sorted from blood.

This CDR3 is CASSQDVTYGGYTQYF. CDR3 nucleotide sequence: TGTGCCAGCAGCCAAGATGTGACCTATGGGGGGTATACGCAGTATTTT. V is TRBV14 and J is TRBJ2-3; a possible D gene is TRBD2 (6 bases). Germline assignment: CDR1 SGHDN and CDR2 FVKESK. Trimming stripped 0 bases from V and 7 bases from J, with 17 bases between. This CDR3 contains 16 residues.